Below, 14 T cell receptor beta chains from the same sample are listed, as sequenced in a study of CD8+CD57+ T cells in acquired aplastic anemia. Genomic DNA provided the template from which TCR beta VDJ and CDR3 profiles were obtained. TCRdb reanalysed the reads using MiXCR and keeps one entry per CDR3 protein. The sample consists of under 200,000 distinct CDR3 sequences, 35% to 55% of them appearing once. The sequenced sample consisted of sorted CD4+, CD8+, or CD8+CD57+ T cells (not recorded which) from PBMCs. These receptors were collected from a human donor in good health.

This clonotype was seen repeatedly, ten times or more. The genes are TRBV5-1 and TRBJ2-3; D unclear. The CDR3 covers 13 residues. V was cut by 9 bases and J by 0 bases, with 11 bases left in between. Germline V gene data show CDR1 as SGHRS and CDR2 as YFSETQ. The CDR3 reads CATRLPSTDTQYF. The CDR3 DNA is TGCGCCACCCGGCTCCCTAGCACAGATACGCAGTATTTT.

V gene TRBV19 combines with J gene TRBJ1-2, with D maybe TRBD1 (6 bases). Germline CDR1 is LNHDA and CDR2 is SQIVND (reference sequence). Deletions cut 6 bases from V and 7 bases from J, with 12 bases between. The CDR3 covers 12 residues. This CDR3 reads CASRDRSSGYTF. The CDR3 nucleotides read TGTGCCAGTAGGGACAGATCCTCTGGCTACACCTTC.

This clonotype appeared many times. The genes are TRBV7-9 and TRBJ1-4; the D is unclear. CDR1 and CDR2 from the germline V gene are SEHNR and FQNEAQ (reference sequence). CDR3 length: 14 residues. The germline V and J ends were trimmed by 6 bases and 5 bases, with 13 bases remaining between them. CDR3 region: CASRYGGRNEKLFF. The CDR3, as DNA: TGTGCCAGCAGGTATGGAGGAAGGAATGAAAAACTGTTTTTT.

This clonotype was observed many times. V usage is TRBV9 and J usage is TRBJ2-3, with a weak D call TRBD2 (5 bases). This CDR3 comprises 14 residues. Germline values: CDR1 SGDLS, CDR2 YYNGEE. The V end was cut by 0 bases, the J end by 6 bases, with 11 bases between. Here the CDR3 reads CASSVVDWQDTQYF. Here the CDR3 DNA reads TGTGCCAGCAGCGTAGTGGACTGGCAGGATACGCAGTATTTT.

The rearrangement joins TRBV5-5 to TRBJ2-1, with D possibly TRBD2 on 7 matching bases. Trimming removed 3 bases from V and 10 bases from J, with 14 bases in between. Germline V gives CDR1 SGHKS, CDR2 YYEKEE (reference sequence). The CDR3 covers 13 residues. CDR3: CASSSFGGLEQFF. CDR3 nucleotide sequence: TGTGCCAGCAGCTCTTTCGGGGGGCTGGAGCAGTTCTTC.

This clonotype turned up a few times. This chain connects TRBV6-2 or TRBV6-3 to TRBJ1-2; 9 bases are shared with TRBD1. CDR3 length: 14 residues. With 7 bases clipped from V and 10 bases from J, the junction kept 13 bases outside the gene matches. Germline CDR1 MNHEY, CDR2 SVGEGT. In DNA, the CDR3 is TGTGCCAGCATCCAAGGCGGGACAGGGTTTCACTACACCTTC. Its translation is CASIQGGTGFHYTF.

This clonotype was seen ten or more times. The chain is built from TRBV7-7 and TRBJ2-5, with 8 positions matching TRBD1. V was clipped by 2 bases and J by 4 bases; unmatched bases: 3. Germline V gene lookup returns CDR1 SSHAT and CDR2 FNYEAQ (reference sequence). CDR3 length equals 14 residues. The CDR3 sequence: CASSLSRGRETQYF. For the CDR3, the DNA is TGTGCCAGCAGCTTAAGCAGGGGGCGAGAGACCCAGTACTTC. Complete variable domain (other parts from reference TRBV7-7 and TRBJ2-5): GAGVSQSPRYKVTKRGQDVTLRCDPISSHATLYWYQQALGQGPEFLTYFNYEAQPDKSGLPSDRFSAERPEGSISTLTIQRTEQRDSAMYRCASSLSRGRETQYFGPGTRLLVL.

The chain joins TRBV7-8 to TRBJ2-1; D ambiguous. V dropped 4 bases and J dropped 8 bases, with 9 bases sitting between them. The germline CDR1 and CDR2 sequences are SGHVS and FQNEAQ. This CDR3 is 12 amino acids long. The DNA of the CDR3 is TGTGCCAGCAGCTCAACCAGTCATGAGCAGTTCTTC. As protein: CASSSTSHEQFF.

This clonotype was detected ten times or more. CDR3 DNA: TGTGCCAGCAGCTCCGGACAGGGGACTTCAATTGGTCGTGGCTACACCTTC. It translates to CASSSGQGTSIGRGYTF. This rearrangement joins TRBV11-1 to TRBJ1-2, with TRBD1 identical over 9 bases. With V trimmed by 4 bases and J by 7 bases, 16 bases remained unmatched. CDR1 and CDR2 (germline): SGHAT, FQDESV (reference sequence). The CDR3 runs to 17 residues.

The V and J genes are TRBV24-1 and TRBJ2-2; 10 bases fit TRBD1. V dropped 8 bases and J dropped 3; count of bases not matched to a gene: 2. The CDR3 is made up of 14 amino acids. CDR1 KGHDR and CDR2 SFDVKD come from the germline V gene. The CDR3 spells CATIGTGDTGELFF. DNA for the CDR3: TGTGCCACCATTGGGACAGGGGACACCGGGGAGCTGTTTTTT.

This clonotype has ten or more counts. The J gene is TRBJ1-2, the V gene TRBV4-3; 10 bases are a match to TRBD1. The germline V gene encodes CDR1 LGHNA and CDR2 YSLEER. J gave up 7 bases and V 3 bases, and 5 bases lay outside the gene matches. This CDR3 is 14 amino acids long. CDR3 coding DNA: TGCGCCAGCAGCCACGACAGGGGGCCTGGTGGCTACACCTTC. Its translation: CASSHDRGPGGYTF.

Worth noting for this clonotype: This may come from a read error, since a much larger clone is one base off. The V and J genes are TRBV5-1 and TRBJ1-4; 8 nucleotides match TRBD1. Germline V CDR1 and CDR2: SGHRS, YFSETQ. V dropped 4 bases and J dropped 4; count of bases not matched to a gene: 12. The CDR3 is 17 amino acids. In DNA form, the CDR3 reads TGCGCCAGCAGCCTATGGGGGGGGACAGGCTATAATGAAAAACTGTTTTTT. Encoded protein: CASSLWGGTGYNEKLFF. Filled out from reference TRBV5-1 and TRBJ1-4, the complete variable domain reads KAGVTQTPRYLIKTRGQQVTLSCSPISGHRSVSWYQQTPGQGLQFLFEYFSETQRNKGNFPGRFSGRQFSNSRSEMNVSTLELGDSALYLCASSLWGGTGYNEKLFFGSGTQLSVL.

In the case of this clonotype: One junction end does not reproduce the germline sequence, and a read error may be involved. The rearrangement links TRBV24-1 to TRBJ2-7, with TRBD1 matching 10 bases. Gene TRBJ2-1 matches the end of the DNA better, so the J call may be wrong. Germline V gene sequence: CDR1 KGHDR, CDR2 SFDVKD. This CDR3 region has 16 residues. The CDR3 loop reads CTTSDWAGQGSDEQFF. CDR3 coding DNA: TGTACCACCAGTGATTGGGCGGGACAGGGGTCGGACGAGCAGTTCTTC.

The V gene is TRBV7-9, the J gene TRBJ1-1, with 9 bases aligning to TRBD1. This CDR3 has 14 amino acids. Germline values: CDR1 SEHNR, CDR2 FQNEAQ (reference sequence). The ends lost 3 bases at V and 5 bases at J; junction bases unmatched: 4. This CDR3 reads CASSFPGQGTEAFF. The CDR3 DNA reads as TGTGCCAGCAGCTTCCCGGGACAGGGAACTGAAGCTTTCTTT.